Below, 26 T cell receptor beta chains from the same sample are listed, as sequenced in a study of T cell changes during pregnancy in multiple sclerosis. Assay: immunoSEQ multiplex PCR; the TCRdb copy retains only in-frame clones and omits some. The sample yields roughly 48,000 clones, 94% seen once. This specimen consisted of CD4+ T cells from peripheral blood mononuclear cells, obtained in the first trimester of pregnancy. Source of these receptors: a female donor with multiple sclerosis, enrolled in a pregnancy study.

This chain joins TRBV7-9 and TRBJ2-2, with TRBD1 identical over 8 bases. Germline V lookup: CDR1 SEHNR, CDR2 FQNEAQ (reference sequence). V shed 5 bases, J shed 6 bases, and the junction held 5 bases outside the gene matches. This CDR3 is built from 14 residues. The CDR3 DNA sequence: TGTGCCAGCAGCCAGGACAGGGTCGCCGGGGAGCTGTTTTTT. Translated, it gives CASSQDRVAGELFF.

In this sample, this clone turned up once. The gene calls are TRBV9 and TRBJ2-1, with 7 nucleotides matching TRBD2. Germline CDR1 is SGDLS and CDR2 is YYNGEE. The CDR3 runs 16 residues. Trimming removed 0 bases from V and 4 bases from J; junction bases left unmatched: 7. For the CDR3, the DNA is TGTGCCAGCAGCGTAGGGGGGGGTCCCTTATACAATGAGCAGTTCTTC. Translated, it gives CASSVGGGPLYNEQFF.

This chain uses TRBV19 with TRBJ1-2, with TRBD1 matching 8 bases. J was trimmed by 3 bases and V by 6 bases; bases with no gene match: 3. The germline V gene encodes CDR1 LNHDA and CDR2 SQIVND (reference sequence). The CDR3 sequence is 13 residues long. CDR3 protein: CASRADRDYGYTF. The CDR3, as DNA: TGTGCCAGTAGGGCGGACAGGGACTATGGCTACACCTTC.

The J gene is TRBJ2-1, the V gene TRBV5-4, with TRBD2 matching over 10 bases. The CDR3 is made up of 14 amino acids. V shed 4 bases, J shed 8 bases, and the junction held 6 bases outside the gene matches. Per germline, CDR1 SGHNT and CDR2 YYREEE (reference sequence). CDR3 amino acids: CASSMGLAFDEQFF. As DNA, the CDR3 is TGTGCCAGCAGCATGGGACTAGCGTTCGATGAGCAGTTCTTC.

The J gene is TRBJ2-5, the V gene TRBV27; 9 nucleotides match TRBD1. This CDR3 is built from 18 residues. Germline CDR1 reads MNHEY; CDR2 reads SMNVEV (reference sequence). J gave up 2 bases and V 1 base, and 11 bases lay outside the gene matches. The CDR3 spells CASSLWGTGGAEQETQYF. The CDR3 DNA sequence: TGTGCCAGCAGTTTATGGGGCACAGGGGGCGCGGAGCAAGAGACCCAGTACTTC.

V gene TRBV5-4 combines with J gene TRBJ2-7; tentative D call: TRBD2 (5 bases). Germline assignment: CDR1 SGHNT and CDR2 YYREEE (reference sequence). This CDR3 spans 15 amino acids. Trimming took 3 bases from V and 1 from J, leaving 14 bases between them. The CDR3 region is CASSSLGKGSYEQYF. The CDR3 DNA follows: TGTGCCAGCAGCTCCCTCGGGAAGGGTTCCTACGAGCAGTACTTC.

This chain links TRBV5-1 with TRBJ2-1; D is ambiguous. The CDR3 covers 14 residues. CDR1 is SGHRS and CDR2 is YFSETQ in the germline V gene. The germline V and J ends were trimmed by 0 bases and 2 bases, with 6 bases remaining between them. CDR3 sequence (DNA): TGCGCCAGCAGCTTGGGAGGCGCCTACAATGAGCAGTTCTTC. It specifies CASSLGGAYNEQFF.

This chain connects TRBV9 to TRBJ2-7; TRBD1 agrees at 8 bases. Germline assignment: CDR1 SGDLS and CDR2 YYNGEE. The CDR3 spans 14 residues. V dropped 3 bases and J dropped 4; count of bases not matched to a gene: 6. The DNA for the CDR3 is TGTGCCAGCAGCGCCCGGACAGGGTTTTACGAGCAGTACTTC. Translated: CASSARTGFYEQYF.

The chain employs TRBV11-2 and TRBJ1-4; D is ambiguous. Germline V CDR1 and CDR2: SGHAT, FQNNGV. The CDR3 has 15 amino acids. The germline V and J ends were trimmed by 1 base and 7 bases, with 13 bases remaining between them. CDR3 loop: CASSLGPEAGEKLFF. In nucleotides, the CDR3 is TGTGCCAGCAGCTTAGGGCCAGAGGCTGGTGAAAAACTGTTTTTT.

This chain's CDR3 is CASSLPGTAGELFF. DNA for the CDR3: TGCGCCAGCAGCTTACCGGGTACGGCCGGGGAGCTGTTTTTT. V gene TRBV5-1 combines with J gene TRBJ2-2; no clear D. Germline assignment: CDR1 SGHRS and CDR2 YFSETQ. The CDR3 spans 14 residues. V was clipped by 2 bases and J by 6 bases, with 11 bases between them.

The J gene is TRBJ1-5, the V gene TRBV6-1; unclear D gene. The ends were cut back, 6 bases at V and 0 bases at J, with 9 bases in the middle. Germline V gives CDR1 MNHNS, CDR2 SASEGT. This CDR3 region has 14 residues. For the CDR3, the DNA is TGTGCCAGCAGGGCCAGGTTTAGCAATCAGCCCCAGCATTTT. It specifies CASRARFSNQPQHF.

The genes are TRBV5-5 and TRBJ1-1, with TRBD1 identical over 10 bases. The V gene end was trimmed by 4 bases and the J gene end by 6 bases; junction bases not matched to a gene: 6. The CDR3 loop spans 14 amino acids. Germline V lookup: CDR1 SGHKS, CDR2 YYEKEE (reference sequence). The CDR3 sequence: CASSRTGGIAEAFF. CDR3 nucleotide sequence: TGTGCCAGCAGCCGGACAGGGGGTATCGCTGAAGCTTTCTTT.

The rearrangement links TRBV5-4 to TRBJ1-4, with 8 bases matching TRBD1. Germline V lookup: CDR1 SGHNT, CDR2 YYREEE (reference sequence). V dropped 4 bases and J dropped 0; count of bases not matched to a gene: 14. CDR3 length equals 19 residues. The CDR3 nucleotides are TGTGCCAGCAGCACCGAGTGGGAGACAGGGGATGCAACTAATGAAAAACTGTTTTTT. Translating gives CASSTEWETGDATNEKLFF.

This clone was counted a few times. The gene calls are TRBV5-1 and TRBJ1-1, with D perhaps matching TRBD1 (5 bases). Germline loops: CDR1 SGHRS, CDR2 YFSETQ. This CDR3 comprises 16 residues. V was pared by 3 bases and J by 0 bases, with 15 bases between. The CDR3 protein is CASSSYPGGVNTEAFF. The CDR3 bases are TGCGCCAGCAGCTCTTACCCAGGAGGGGTGAACACTGAAGCTTTCTTT. The full variable domain, its missing parts supplied by reference TRBV5-1 and TRBJ1-1, is KAGVTQTPRYLIKTRGQQVTLSCSPISGHRSVSWYQQTPGQGLQFLFEYFSETQRNKGNFPGRFSGRQFSNSRSEMNVSTLELGDSALYLCASSSYPGGVNTEAFFGQGTRLTVV.

Details on this clone: Additional DNA sequences in this sample encode the identical CDR3. The chain recombines TRBV18 with TRBJ1-1; unclear D gene. The ends were cut back, 3 bases at V and 5 bases at J, with 13 bases in the middle. CDR1 and CDR2 (germline): KGHSH, LQKENI. This CDR3 is built from 14 residues. This chain's CDR3 is CASSPDEGRTEAFF. For the CDR3, the DNA is TGTGCCAGCTCACCCGATGAAGGGAGGACTGAAGCTTTCTTT. The variable domain in full, with the rest retrieved from reference TRBV18 and TRBJ1-1, is NAGVMQNPRHLVRRRGQEARLRCSPMKGHSHVYWYRQLPEEGLKFMVYLQKENIIDESGMPKERFSAEFPKEGPSILRIQQVVRGDSAAYFCASSPDEGRTEAFFGQGTRLTVV.

The chain carries TRBV18 and TRBJ1-6, with 7 positions matching TRBD1. Per the germline V gene, CDR1 is KGHSH and CDR2 is LQKENI. V was clipped by 2 bases and J by 7 bases; unmatched bases: 11. The CDR3 contains 17 residues. CDR3 sequence reads: CASSPTNETGLNSPLHF. In DNA, the CDR3 is TGTGCCAGCTCACCAACGAATGAGACAGGGCTCAATTCACCCCTCCACTTT.

A remark on this clone: At one end, the junction sequence differs from germline, possibly due to a read error. CDR3 in amino acids: CASRNTAPNHGYTF. CDR3 nucleotides: TGTGCCAGCAGAAATACAGCCCCTAACCATGGCTACACCTTC. The V call is TRBV6-1, the J call TRBJ1-2; D is unresolved. The CDR3 is 14 residues long. Looked up from germline, CDR1 is MNHNS and CDR2 is SASEGT.

This chain connects TRBV19 to TRBJ2-2, with 11 bases aligning to TRBD1. There are 15 residues in the CDR3. Germline V CDR1 and CDR2: LNHDA, SQIVND (reference sequence). Trimming took 3 bases from V and 5 from J; bases not matched to a gene: 2. The chain's CDR3 is CASSMGQGGTGELFF. CDR3 sequence (DNA): TGTGCCAGTAGTATGGGACAGGGGGGGACCGGGGAGCTGTTTTTT.

The gene calls are TRBV20-1 and TRBJ1-5; D ambiguous. This CDR3 region has 11 residues. V was pared by 3 bases and J by 6 bases, with 6 bases between. Germline CDR1 and CDR2: DFQATT and SNEGSKA (reference sequence). The CDR3, as DNA: TGCAGTGCTAGGTCTAGTCAGCCCCAGCATTTT. It codes for CSARSSQPQHF.

This clone was detected only once. The rearrangement joins TRBV5-4 to TRBJ1-2; 9 nucleotides match TRBD1. Trimming cost V 3 bases and J 4 bases; bases outside gene matches: 4. Germline assignment: CDR1 SGHNT and CDR2 YYREEE (reference sequence). This CDR3 contains 14 residues. CDR3 loop: CASSYRGRGYGYTF. Written as DNA, the CDR3 is TGTGCCAGCAGCTACAGGGGGCGCGGCTATGGCTACACCTTC.

In its sample, this clone was seen once. CDR3 nucleotide sequence: TGTGCCAGCAGCTTTGGGGAGAGACACCAAGAGACCCAGTACTTC. This gives the protein CASSFGERHQETQYF. The rearrangement joins TRBV11-2 to TRBJ2-5; possible D gene TRBD2, 5 bases. The CDR3 is 15 residues long. Between the trimmed V and J ends, which lost 3 bases and 0 bases, there was a span of 11 bases. Germline V gene lookup returns CDR1 SGHAT and CDR2 FQNNGV.

J is TRBJ2-5 and V is TRBV2, with 7 bases lining up with TRBD1. The CDR3 totals 15 residues. Trimming cost V 5 bases and J 3 bases; bases outside gene matches: 9. Germline lookup yields CDR1 SNHLY and CDR2 FYNNEI. As DNA, the CDR3 is TGTGCCAGCAGTAAAACAGGGGAAAGGGAAGAGACCCAGTACTTC. It specifies CASSKTGEREETQYF.

This sequence joins TRBV29-1 and TRBJ2-5; TRBD2 matches 12 bases. Germline assignment: CDR1 SQVTM and CDR2 ANQGSEA. V shed 3 bases, J shed 7 bases, and the junction held 12 bases outside the gene matches. The CDR3 runs to 16 residues. CDR3 residues: CSVERTSGAAPGTQYF. The CDR3 bases are TGCAGCGTTGAGAGGACTAGCGGGGCGGCCCCGGGGACCCAGTACTTC.

This chain uses TRBV9 with TRBJ2-1, with D unresolved. V lost 4 bases and J 0 bases, leaving 11 bases between the germline ends. The CDR3 has 15 amino acids. Germline V gene lookup returns CDR1 SGDLS and CDR2 YYNGEE. The CDR3 bases are TGTGCCAGCAGCAATGAGGCCGCCTCCTACAATGAGCAGTTCTTC. It is translated as CASSNEAASYNEQFF.

This chain connects TRBV9 to TRBJ2-1; weak D call: TRBD1 (6 bases). The CDR3 runs to 15 residues. CDR1 and CDR2 (germline): SGDLS, YYNGEE. V gave up 4 bases and J gave up 8 bases, with 19 bases separating them. The CDR3 here is CASSRSSRGIDEQFF. CDR3 sequence (DNA): TGTGCCAGCAGCAGAAGCAGCAGGGGCATCGATGAGCAGTTCTTC. Full variable domain (outside the CDR3, taken from reference TRBV9 and TRBJ2-1): DSGVTQTPKHLITATGQRVTLRCSPRSGDLSVYWYQQSLDQGLQFLIQYYNGEERAKGNILERFSAQQFPDLHSELNLSSLELGDSALYFCASSRSSRGIDEQFFGPGTRLTVL.

The chain recombines TRBV5-6 with TRBJ1-6; D remains unclear. The germline V gene encodes CDR1 SGHDT and CDR2 YYEEEE. This CDR3 has 14 amino acids. Deletions cut 0 bases from V and 8 bases from J, with 9 bases between. CDR3 nucleotides: TGTGCCAGCAGCTTGGGCTTTTCGGATTCACCCCTCCACTTT. This encodes CASSLGFSDSPLHF.